The text below deals with one T cell receptor (beta chain). What it binds is unknown. This specimen comes from a study of cytotoxic CD8 clonotypes in ibrutinib-treated CLL. About the study: Patients attained 25 or so partial and 2 complete responses; at median around 67 months, around 15 remained remitted while around twelve progressed. Mean values per sample were 250,000 to 300,000 productive templates and more than 90,000 productive rearrangements.

The intended depth for sequencing was 1 in 200,000 to 1 in 1 million T cells. TCRdb's table, derived via immunoSEQ multiplex PCR, lists solely in-frame clones and lacks some. Of around 97,000 clones listed, 78% are singletons. Trimming removed 5 bases from V and 10 bases from J, with 9 bases in between. Germline V lookup: CDR1 MNHNY, CDR2 SVGAGI (reference sequence). This CDR3 comprises 11 residues. Study results and caveats: Against age-matched healthy donors, baseline clonality ran higher and tracked circulating CD8+ T-cell counts.

The V call is TRBV6-6, the J call TRBJ1-5; D is uncertain. The starting material was PBMCs, obtained after 12 months of ibrutinib treatment. This TCR was recovered from a human donor with chronic lymphocytic leukemia. In DNA form, the CDR3 reads TGTGCCAGCAGTGAATCGCCTCCCCAGCATTTT. Its translation: CASSESPPQHF.